A single sample is the source of the 17 T cell receptor beta chains below, sequenced in a study of beta chain features in type 1 diabetes. These TCRs are of unknown antigen specificity. Reverse transcription of all isolated RNA meant that expressed TCRB transcripts were sequenced. Assay: immunoSEQ multiplex PCR; the TCRdb copy retains only in-frame clones and omits some. The sample has roughly 730,000 clones, roughly 13% seen once. Overall study findings and caveats: Moderate yet significant TCRB CDR3 shortening was seen in Type 1 diabetes patients in all four CD4+ subsets.

The sample comprised naive CD4+ T cells from blood. Receptor source: a young man with type 1 diabetes.

Turning to this clone: Other nucleotide sequences in the sample specify the same CDR3. V and J are TRBV18 and TRBJ2-5; D could derive from TRBD1 or TRBD2 (5 bases each). Germline V gene data show CDR1 as KGHSH and CDR2 as LQKENI. This CDR3 has 13 amino acids. Trimming stripped 3 bases from V and 4 bases from J, with 9 bases between. CDR3 amino acids: CASSPAGTETQYF. The DNA for the CDR3 is TGTGCCAGCTCACCGGCAGGGACAGAGACCCAGTACTTC.

This clone was recorded a few times. This rearrangement joins TRBV19 to TRBJ2-1; D is ambiguous. CDR1 is LNHDA, CDR2 SQIVND, per germline (reference sequence). The CDR3 spans 13 residues. V was cut by 5 bases and J by 8 bases, with 13 bases left in between. The CDR3 nucleotides read TGTGCCAGTAGTTACACAAGGATCCATGAGCAGTTCTTC. Translating it yields CASSYTRIHEQFF.

In its sample, this clone was seen a few times. The chain employs TRBV30 and TRBJ2-1, with D possibly being TRBD1 or TRBD2 (7 bases each). V shed 0 bases and J shed 4 bases, with 22 bases lying between them. CDR1 GTSNPN and CDR2 SVGIG come from the germline V gene (reference sequence). CDR3 length: 18 amino acids. CDR3 region: CAWSVGGGGANRYNEQFF. CDR3 DNA: TGTGCCTGGAGTGTAGGGGGCGGGGGAGCGAACCGATACAATGAGCAGTTCTTC. Full variable domain (missing parts from reference TRBV30 and TRBJ2-1): SQTIHQWPATLVQPVGSPLSLECTVEGTSNPNLYWYRQAAGRGLQLLFYSVGIGQISSEVPQNLSASRPQDRQFILSSKKLLLSDSGFYLCAWSVGGGGANRYNEQFFGPGTRLTVL.

J is TRBJ1-5 and V is TRBV6-5, with D possibly TRBD1 on 6 matching bases. CDR1 MNHEY and CDR2 SVGAGI come from the germline V gene. The CDR3 totals 15 residues. Between the trimmed V and J ends, which lost 6 bases and 3 bases, there was a span of 15 bases. The CDR3 DNA follows: TGTGCCAGCAGGCTGGGACACACGGCCAATCAGCCCCAGCATTTT. This gives the protein CASRLGHTANQPQHF.

The chain carries TRBV9 and TRBJ2-2, with D tentatively TRBD2 (5 bases). The V gene lost 0 bases and the J gene lost 5 bases, with 14 bases spanning the gap. The CDR3 length is 16 residues. From germline, CDR1 is SGDLS and CDR2 YYNGEE. The CDR3 DNA reads TGTGCCAGCAGCGTAGCTCCACTCCCGGGGACCGGGGAGCTGTTTTTT. It encodes CASSVAPLPGTGELFF.

The CDR3 DNA follows: TGTGCCAGCACTTTAGGGGCGGGGGTTGCCTACGAGCAGTACTTC. Amino acids: CASTLGAGVAYEQYF. The chain links TRBV25-1 to TRBJ2-7; TRBD2 agrees at 7 bases. Germline V gene data show CDR1 as MGHDK and CDR2 as SYGVNS. The CDR3 length is 15 residues. The V gene end was trimmed by 7 bases and the J gene end by 2 bases; junction bases not matched to a gene: 11.

This chain joins TRBV6-5 and TRBJ1-1, with TRBD1 identical over 8 bases. V was pared by 4 bases and J by 4 bases, with 11 bases of the junction left unmatched. Germline-derived CDR1 and CDR2 are MNHEY and SVGAGI. The CDR3 totals 16 residues. For the CDR3, the DNA is TGTGCCAGCAGTTTCCGGACAGGGTCCGTCGGCACTGAAGCTTTCTTT. Amino acid sequence: CASSFRTGSVGTEAFF.

The table lists this clone with a few counts. The chain employs TRBV7-9 and TRBJ2-7; D remains ambiguous. Germline CDR1 SEHNR, CDR2 FQNEAQ (reference sequence). This CDR3 has 15 amino acids. V was shortened by 1 base and J by 0 bases, with 10 bases between the two germline ends. CDR3 amino acids: CASSLEQLSSYEQYF. The CDR3 DNA reads as TGTGCCAGCAGCTTAGAACAGTTAAGCTCCTACGAGCAGTACTTC.

The V call is TRBV4-1, the J call TRBJ2-7; D unclear. V shed 4 bases and J shed 2 bases, with 12 bases lying between them. Per the germline V gene, CDR1 is MGHRA and CDR2 is YSYEKL. This CDR3 contains 14 residues. DNA for the CDR3: TGCGCCAGCAGCCTCAGGACGGACCCCTACGAGCAGTACTTC. Protein: CASSLRTDPYEQYF.

The chain carries TRBV5-1 and TRBJ2-1; 9 nucleotides match TRBD1. CDR1 and CDR2 (germline): SGHRS, YFSETQ. The V segment lost 4 bases and the J segment 5 bases; nucleotides outside the gene matches: 7. The CDR3 is 15 amino acids. The CDR3 DNA reads TGCGCCAGCAGCCGGGACAGGGAATTGGACAATGAGCAGTTCTTC. Amino acid sequence: CASSRDRELDNEQFF.

This clone appeared a few times. This chain links TRBV29-1 with TRBJ1-6; TRBD1 might be the D (5 bases). Per germline, CDR1 SQVTM and CDR2 ANQGSEA. CDR3 length equals 12 residues. The CDR3 DNA follows: TGCATCTTACAGGTAGATAATTCACCCCTCCACTTT. It codes for CILQVDNSPLHF.

This clone was picked up a small number of times. The rearrangement links TRBV6-5 to TRBJ2-6; D might be TRBD1 (5 bases). V lost 5 bases to trimming and J lost 6 bases, with 14 bases between them. Per germline, CDR1 MNHEY and CDR2 SVGAGI. The CDR3 runs 15 residues. CDR3 residues: CASSKDTPAANVLTF. The CDR3, as DNA: TGTGCCAGCAGTAAGGACACCCCTGCGGCCAACGTCCTGACTTTC.

This clone turned up a few times. This rearrangement joins TRBV4-1 to TRBJ1-6; D is possibly TRBD1 (5 bases). The CDR3 consists of 17 residues. Trimming left V 7 bases short and J 7 bases short, with 23 bases between. Germline V gene lookup returns CDR1 MGHRA and CDR2 YSYEKL. This CDR3 reads CASTPTPQASSNSPLHF. CDR3 DNA: TGCGCCAGCACCCCTACCCCACAGGCAAGCTCAAATTCACCCCTCCACTTT.

V usage is TRBV30 and J usage is TRBJ1-1; perhaps TRBD1 as D (6 bases). This CDR3 is 13 amino acids long. Trimming left V 3 bases short and J 4 bases short, with 12 bases between. Germline-derived CDR1 and CDR2 are GTSNPN and SVGIG (reference sequence). The CDR3 here is CAWRSGVGTEAFF. CDR3 coding DNA: TGTGCCTGGAGATCAGGGGTGGGCACTGAAGCTTTCTTT.

The chain links TRBV14 to TRBJ2-3; 8 nucleotides match TRBD1. The CDR3 length is 16 residues. Trimming removed 4 bases from V and 6 bases from J; junction bases left unmatched: 12. Germline V gene data show CDR1 as SGHDN and CDR2 as FVKESK. Here the CDR3 reads CASSPLGTGVSDTQYF. CDR3 DNA sequence: TGTGCCAGCAGCCCACTTGGGACAGGAGTTTCGGATACGCAGTATTTT.

The chain uses TRBV7-9 and TRBJ2-1, with unresolved D. Germline CDR1 is SEHNR and CDR2 is FQNEAQ (reference sequence). CDR3 size: 14 residues. V was pared by 0 bases and J by 8 bases, with 11 bases between. The CDR3 DNA reads TGTGCCAGCAGCTTAGCCCAGTCGAGGCATGAGCAGTTCTTC. It codes for CASSLAQSRHEQFF.

The chain is built from TRBV29-1 and TRBJ2-5, with a weak D call TRBD2 (7 bases). The V gene lost 6 bases and the J gene lost 3 bases, with 14 bases spanning the gap. Germline-derived CDR1 and CDR2 are SQVTM and ANQGSEA. The CDR3 loop spans 13 amino acids. The DNA for the CDR3 is TGCAGCGTGGGAGGGGGGATGGAAGAGACCCAGTACTTC. Translating gives CSVGGGMEETQYF.